What follows is one TCR beta chain and its context. Its antigen remains unidentified. Per germline, CDR1 ENHRY and CDR2 SYGVKD. V was pared by 10 bases and J by 3 bases, with 14 bases of the junction left unmatched. This CDR3 has 15 amino acids. The sample comes from a study of T cell repertoires in ileal Crohn's disease. Study summary: Thiopurines (around 11) or anti-TNF agents (about 19) were given postoperatively to about half. Biopsies of the neoterminal ileum at postoperative colonoscopy form M6 samples. Study-level findings and limits: Sorted CD8 T cells held more high-frequency clones than CD4.

Time point in this sample: neoterminal ileum biopsy at postoperative endoscopy, about 6 months after surgery. Profiled with immunoSEQ multiplex PCR; TCRdb holds only in-frame clones, not every one. The sample has 55,000 to 65,000 clones, approximately 91% seen once. The TCR comes from an adult with Crohn's disease. V and J are TRBV10-3 and TRBJ2-7, with 8 nucleotides matching TRBD1. Sequenced sample: ileal tissue. The CDR3 coding sequence is TGTGCCACCCACCCCTCCGGGACAGGAAGCTACGAGCAGTACTTC. Its translation is CATHPSGTGSYEQYF.